These T cell receptor beta chains were read from a single sample in a study of shared clonotypes between healthy human individuals. The repertoire was sequenced with immunoSEQ multiplex PCR; TCRdb's copy has only in-frame clones and lacks some. The sample lists 2 million to 3 million clones, 90% to 95% occurring once. The sequenced sample was naive CD4+ T cells sorted from blood. Receptor source: a man aged 18 to 35 in good health. CDR3s include the opening cysteine and the closing phenylalanine or tryptophan. Each record gives: clone size, D gene, V gene, J gene, CDR3 DNA, CDR3 protein. A D gene is named only where the DNA matches it firmly. Only part of the rows carry a size: once, few, many, or a class if the clone is expanded.

size: -; D: -; V: TRBV2; J: TRBJ2-1; DNA: TGTGCCAGCAGGCAGGCCTGGCAGGAGAACAATGAGCAGTTCTTC; CDR3: CASRQAWQENNEQFF
size: -; D: TRBD1; V: TRBV28; J: TRBJ1-2; DNA: TGTGCCAGCACGACAGGGGACTATGGCTACACCTTC; CDR3: CASTTGDYGYTF
size: -; D: -; V: TRBV10-2; J: TRBJ2-7; DNA: TGCGCCAGCAGTGAGCTTGGTGAGCAGTACTTC; CDR3: CASSELGEQYF
size: -; D: -; V: TRBV7-9; J: TRBJ1-6; DNA: TGTGCCAGCAGCTTATCTAATAATTCACCCCTCCACTTT; CDR3: CASSLSNNSPLHF
size: -; D: -; V: TRBV30; J: TRBJ1-4; DNA: TGTGCCTGGAGGGGGAGATCGAATGAAAAACTGTTTTTT; CDR3: CAWRGRSNEKLFF
size: -; D: -; V: TRBV5-5; J: TRBJ1-1; DNA: TGTGCCAGCACCTCATACTTGGCGAGGACTGAAGCTTTCTTT; CDR3: CASTSYLARTEAFF
size: -; D: -; V: TRBV18; J: TRBJ2-7; DNA: TGTGCCAGCTCAACAGACAACTACGAGCAGTACTTC; CDR3: CASSTDNYEQYF
size: -; D: -; V: TRBV30; J: TRBJ2-1; DNA: TGTGCCTGGAGTGGATCCCCTACCTACAATGAGCAGTTCTTC; CDR3: CAWSGSPTYNEQFF
size: -; D: -; V: TRBV7-9; J: TRBJ1-1; DNA: TGTGCCAGCAGCCCCTCGGTATTGAACACTGAAGCTTTCTTT; CDR3: CASSPSVLNTEAFF
size: -; D: -; V: TRBV6-1; J: TRBJ1-5; DNA: TGTGCCAGCAGTGAAACAGGGACTAGCAATCAGCCCCAGCATTTT; CDR3: CASSETGTSNQPQHF
size: -; D: -; V: TRBV5-1; J: TRBJ2-1; DNA: TGCGCCAGCAGCTTGGGACAGACCTACAATGAGCAGTTCTTC; CDR3: CASSLGQTYNEQFF
size: -; D: -; V: TRBV28; J: TRBJ1-2; DNA: TGTGCCAGCAGTTTATTGGGGGCAGCTGGCTACACCTTC; CDR3: CASSLLGAAGYTF
size: once; D: -; V: TRBV6-5; J: TRBJ1-2; DNA: TGTGCCAGCAGTTACTCGGCAGAAACGATAGGGGGCTACACCTTC; CDR3: CASSYSAETIGGYTF
size: -; D: -; V: TRBV5-1; J: TRBJ1-6; DNA: TGCGCCAGCAGCCCCCGGGAGGATTATAATTCACCCCTCCACTTT; CDR3: CASSPREDYNSPLHF
size: -; D: TRBD1; V: TRBV27; J: TRBJ1-6; DNA: TGTGCCAGCAGCAATTACAGGGGACTTTATTCACCCCTCCACTTT; CDR3: CASSNYRGLYSPLHF
size: -; D: TRBD2; V: TRBV6-6; J: TRBJ2-5; DNA: TGTGCCAGCAGTTACGCGGGGGGTGGAGAGACCCAGTACTTC; CDR3: CASSYAGGGETQYF
size: -; D: TRBD2; V: TRBV7-9; J: TRBJ2-7; DNA: TGTGCCAGCAGCTTCCCTAGCGGGGTCATCGCCTACGAGCAGTACTTC; CDR3: CASSFPSGVIAYEQYF
size: -; D: -; V: TRBV4-2; J: TRBJ1-4; DNA: TGTGCCAGCAGGCGGCGGGGTGATCGGGAAAAACTGTTTTTT; CDR3: CASRRRGDREKLFF
size: once; D: TRBD1; V: TRBV7-3; J: TRBJ2-1; DNA: TGTGCCAGCAGCTCCGCCGGGACAGGTAACAATGAGCAGTTCTTC; CDR3: CASSSAGTGNNEQFF
size: once; D: TRBD2; V: TRBV5-4; J: TRBJ2-5; DNA: TGTGCCAGCAGCAGAGGGACTAGCGGGAGTCCCCAAGAGACCCAGTACTTC; CDR3: CASSRGTSGSPQETQYF
size: -; D: -; V: TRBV4-1; J: TRBJ2-7; DNA: TGCGCCAGCAGCCATTTTGAAGTCTCTTTACGGGGCTCCTACGAGCAGTACTTC; CDR3: CASSHFEVSLRGSYEQYF
size: -; D: -; V: TRBV11-2; J: TRBJ1-1; DNA: TGTGCCAGCAGCTTAGAGACACTACCGAACACTGAAGCTTTCTTT; CDR3: CASSLETLPNTEAFF
size: once; D: TRBD2; V: TRBV5-1; J: TRBJ2-2; DNA: TGCGCCAGCAGCTGGGACGGACTAGAGACCGGGGAGCTGTTTTTT; CDR3: CASSWDGLETGELFF
size: -; D: -; V: TRBV7-2; J: TRBJ1-2; DNA: TGTGCCAGCAGCTTAGGTGGCGGGTCGGACTACCTTTCCGGCTACACCTTC; CDR3: CASSLGGGSDYLSGYTF
size: -; D: -; V: TRBV5-1; J: TRBJ2-7; DNA: TGCGCCAGCAGCCCTTTGGGGGGCGAAAAAAACGAGCAGTACTTC; CDR3: CASSPLGGEKNEQYF
size: -; D: TRBD1; V: TRBV11-2; J: TRBJ2-3; DNA: TGTGCCAGCAGCTTAGCAACAGGGGGTGGAAGTACGCAGTATTTT; CDR3: CASSLATGGGSTQYF
size: -; D: TRBD2; V: TRBV27; J: TRBJ2-7; DNA: TGTGCCAGCAGGCAACTAGCGGGGGGCTCCTACGAGCAGTACTTC; CDR3: CASRQLAGGSYEQYF